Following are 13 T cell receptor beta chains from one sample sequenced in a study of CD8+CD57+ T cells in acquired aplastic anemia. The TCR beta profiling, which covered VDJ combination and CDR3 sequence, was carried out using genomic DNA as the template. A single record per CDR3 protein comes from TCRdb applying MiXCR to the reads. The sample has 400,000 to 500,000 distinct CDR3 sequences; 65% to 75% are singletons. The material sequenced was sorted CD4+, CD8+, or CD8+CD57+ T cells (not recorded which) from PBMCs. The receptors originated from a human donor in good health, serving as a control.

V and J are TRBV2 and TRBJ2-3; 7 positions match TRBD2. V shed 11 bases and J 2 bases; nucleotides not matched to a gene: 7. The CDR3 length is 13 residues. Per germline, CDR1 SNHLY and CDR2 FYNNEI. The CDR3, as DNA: TGTGCCTCCGGCGGGGGAAACACAGATACGCAGTATTTT. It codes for CASGGGNTDTQYF.

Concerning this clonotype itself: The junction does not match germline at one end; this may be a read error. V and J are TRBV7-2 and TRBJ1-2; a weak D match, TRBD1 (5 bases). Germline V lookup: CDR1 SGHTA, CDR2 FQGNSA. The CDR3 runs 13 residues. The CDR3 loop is CASSLGRAGFEAF. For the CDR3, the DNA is TGTGCCAGCAGCTTAGGTAGAGCAGGGTTTGAAGCTTTC.

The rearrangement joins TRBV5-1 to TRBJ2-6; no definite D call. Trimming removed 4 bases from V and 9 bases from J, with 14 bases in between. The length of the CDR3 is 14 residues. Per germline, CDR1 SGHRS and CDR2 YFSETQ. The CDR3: CASSVGSGSNVLTF. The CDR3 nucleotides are TGCGCCAGCAGCGTCGGGTCTGGAAGCAACGTCCTGACTTTC. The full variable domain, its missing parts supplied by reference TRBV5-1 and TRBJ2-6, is KAGVTQTPRYLIKTRGQQVTLSCSPISGHRSVSWYQQTPGQGLQFLFEYFSETQRNKGNFPGRFSGRQFSNSRSEMNVSTLELGDSALYLCASSVGSGSNVLTFGAGSRLTVL.

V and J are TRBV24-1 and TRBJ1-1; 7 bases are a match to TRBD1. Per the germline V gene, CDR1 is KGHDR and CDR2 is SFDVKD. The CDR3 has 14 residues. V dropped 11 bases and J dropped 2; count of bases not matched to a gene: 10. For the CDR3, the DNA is TGTGCCATTCAAGAGACAGGGATAAACACTGAAGCTTTCTTT. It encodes CAIQETGINTEAFF.

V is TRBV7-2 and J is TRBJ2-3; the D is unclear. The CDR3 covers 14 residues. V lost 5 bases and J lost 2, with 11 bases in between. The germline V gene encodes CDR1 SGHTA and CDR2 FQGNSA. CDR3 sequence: CASSRGPTTDTQYF. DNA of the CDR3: TGTGCCAGCAGCCGCGGACCGACCACAGATACGCAGTATTTT.

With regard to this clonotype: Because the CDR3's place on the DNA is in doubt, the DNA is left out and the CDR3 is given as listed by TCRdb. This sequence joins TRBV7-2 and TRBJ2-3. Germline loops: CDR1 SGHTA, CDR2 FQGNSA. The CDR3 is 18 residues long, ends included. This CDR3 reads CASSLADTQYFGPDTQYF.

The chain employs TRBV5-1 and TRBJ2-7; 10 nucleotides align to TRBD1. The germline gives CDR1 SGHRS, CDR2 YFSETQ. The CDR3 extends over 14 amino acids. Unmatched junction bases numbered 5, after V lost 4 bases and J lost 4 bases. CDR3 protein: CASSKEGQGYEQYF. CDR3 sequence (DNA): TGCGCCAGCAGCAAGGAGGGACAGGGGTACGAGCAGTACTTC.

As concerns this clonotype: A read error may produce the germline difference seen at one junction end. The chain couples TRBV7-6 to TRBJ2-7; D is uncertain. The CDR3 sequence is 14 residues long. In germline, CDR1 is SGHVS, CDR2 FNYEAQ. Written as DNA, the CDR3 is TGTGCCAGCAGCTTAGGTCAGCCAGGCACAGATACGCAGTTC. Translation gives CASSLGQPGTDTQF.

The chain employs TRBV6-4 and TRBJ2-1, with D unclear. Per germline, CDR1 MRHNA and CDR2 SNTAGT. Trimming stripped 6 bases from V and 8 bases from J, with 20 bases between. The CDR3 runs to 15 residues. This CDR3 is CASRLRCPVFYEQFF. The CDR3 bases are TGTGCCAGCAGGTTGAGGTGTCCCGTGTTCTATGAGCAGTTCTTC.

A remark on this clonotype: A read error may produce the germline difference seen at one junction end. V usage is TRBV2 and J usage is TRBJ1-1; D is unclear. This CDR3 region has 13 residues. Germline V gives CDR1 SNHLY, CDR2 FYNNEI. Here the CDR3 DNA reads TGTGCCAGCAACTTACTACCGAACACTGAAGCTACCTTC. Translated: CASNLLPNTEATF.

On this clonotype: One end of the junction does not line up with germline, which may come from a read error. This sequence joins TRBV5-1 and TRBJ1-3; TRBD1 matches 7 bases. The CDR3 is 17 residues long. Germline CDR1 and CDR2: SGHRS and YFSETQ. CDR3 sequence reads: CASSTLRQGCSGNTIYF. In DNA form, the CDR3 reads TGTGCCAGCAGCACCCTGCGACAGGGATGCTCTGGAAACACCATATATTTT.

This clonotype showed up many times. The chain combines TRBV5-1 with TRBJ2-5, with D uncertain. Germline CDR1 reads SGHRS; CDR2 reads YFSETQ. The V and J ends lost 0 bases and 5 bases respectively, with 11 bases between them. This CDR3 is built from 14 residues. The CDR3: CASSLATAGETQYF. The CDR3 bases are TGCGCCAGCAGCTTGGCCACAGCTGGGGAGACCCAGTACTTC.

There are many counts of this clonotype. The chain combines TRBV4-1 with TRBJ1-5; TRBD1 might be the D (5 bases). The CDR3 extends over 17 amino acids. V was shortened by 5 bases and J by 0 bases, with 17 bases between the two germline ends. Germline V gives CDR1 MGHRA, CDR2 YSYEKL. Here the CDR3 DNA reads TGCGCCAGCAGCAGTCGGGAGGGGCGCAATAGCAATCAGCCCCAGCATTTT. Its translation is CASSSREGRNSNQPQHF.